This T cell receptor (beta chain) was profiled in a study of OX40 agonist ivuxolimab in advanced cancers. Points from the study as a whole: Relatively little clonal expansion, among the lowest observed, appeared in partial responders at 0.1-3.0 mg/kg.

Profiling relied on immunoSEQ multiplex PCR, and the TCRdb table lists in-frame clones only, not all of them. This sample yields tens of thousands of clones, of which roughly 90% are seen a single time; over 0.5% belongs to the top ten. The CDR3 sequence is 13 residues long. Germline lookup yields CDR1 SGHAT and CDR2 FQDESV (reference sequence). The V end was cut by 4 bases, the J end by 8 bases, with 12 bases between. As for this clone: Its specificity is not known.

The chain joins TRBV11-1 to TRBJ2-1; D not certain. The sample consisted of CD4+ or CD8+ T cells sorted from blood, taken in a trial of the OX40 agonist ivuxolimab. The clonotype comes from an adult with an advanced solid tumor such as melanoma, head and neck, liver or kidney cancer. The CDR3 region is CASSSPKSDEQFF. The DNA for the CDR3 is TGTGCCAGCAGCTCCCCTAAGAGTGATGAGCAGTTCTTC. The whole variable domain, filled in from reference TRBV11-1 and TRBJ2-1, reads EAEVAQSPRYKITEKSQAVAFWCDPISGHATLYWYRQILGQGPELLVQFQDESVVDDSQLPKDRFSAERLKGVDSTLKIQPAELGDSAMYLCASSSPKSDEQFFGPGTRLTVL.